The 28 T cell receptor beta chains listed next were all sequenced from one sample in a study of blood T cell repertoires in COVID-19. Sequencing used immunoSEQ multiplex PCR; TCRdb keeps in-frame clones, though not all of them. The data contain around 150,000 clones, 80% to 90% of them singletons. The sequenced material came from peripheral blood. All receptors come from a man aged 55 to 70 with acute or convalescent COVID-19.

The chain employs TRBV27 and TRBJ1-5; D possibly corresponds to TRBD1 (5 bases). The CDR3 sequence is 14 residues long. Germline-derived CDR1 and CDR2 are MNHEY and SMNVEV (reference sequence). V was clipped by 3 bases and J by 2 bases, with 8 bases between them. The CDR3 region is CASSLIQGNQPQHF. CDR3 DNA: TGTGCCAGCAGTTTGATACAGGGCAATCAGCCCCAGCATTTT.

This rearrangement joins TRBV20-1 to TRBJ2-7; tentative D call: TRBD2 (5 bases). CDR3 length: 13 amino acids. V was trimmed by 3 bases and J by 3 bases, leaving 12 bases between them. The V gene's germline CDR1 is DFQATT and CDR2 SNEGSKA (reference sequence). The CDR3 DNA is TGCAGTGCTAGTTCTAGCAGAGACTACGAGCAGTACTTC. This sequence encodes CSASSSRDYEQYF.

This chain uses TRBV18 with TRBJ1-2; 11 bases agree with TRBD1. The CDR3 loop spans 15 amino acids. The J segment lost 8 bases and the V segment lost 1 base, leaving 6 bases of the junction unmatched. Germline V gives CDR1 KGHSH, CDR2 LQKENI. CDR3 nucleotides: TGTGCCAGCTCACCACAGGGACAGGGGGTTGCAGGCTACACCTTC. Its protein is CASSPQGQGVAGYTF. Together with reference TRBV18 and TRBJ1-2, the CDR3 gives the full variable domain: NAGVMQNPRHLVRRRGQEARLRCSPMKGHSHVYWYRQLPEEGLKFMVYLQKENIIDESGMPKERFSAEFPKEGPSILRIQQVVRGDSAAYFCASSPQGQGVAGYTFGSGTRLTVV.

The V gene is TRBV5-1, the J gene TRBJ1-2, with 8 nucleotides matching TRBD1. CDR3 length equals 15 residues. CDR1 is SGHRS, CDR2 YFSETQ, per germline. V trimming: 4 bases; J trimming: 2 bases; junction bases outside the gene matches: 7. The CDR3 region is CASSPADRGNYGYTF. The CDR3 nucleotides are TGCGCCAGCAGCCCAGCTGACAGGGGAAACTATGGCTACACCTTC.

This rearrangement joins TRBV5-1 to TRBJ1-4; TRBD1 is a possible D gene (6 bases). The CDR3 totals 13 residues. V was trimmed by 2 bases and J by 4 bases, leaving 6 bases between them. Germline lookup yields CDR1 SGHRS and CDR2 YFSETQ. The CDR3 coding sequence is TGCGCCAGCAGCTTACAGGGTAATGAAAAACTGTTTTTT. Translation: CASSLQGNEKLFF.

The chain carries TRBV5-5 and TRBJ1-2; TRBD1 matches at 7 bases. J lost 2 bases, V lost 3 bases, and 7 bases had no gene match. The CDR3 has 15 residues. Germline-derived CDR1 and CDR2 are SGHKS and YYEKEE (reference sequence). DNA of the CDR3: TGTGCCAGCAGCTACTACGACAGGGCCAACTATGGCTACACCTTC. Amino acid sequence: CASSYYDRANYGYTF.

Only one count was recorded for this clone. This sequence joins TRBV7-2 and TRBJ1-5, with a possible D match to TRBD1 (5 bases). Germline V gives CDR1 SGHTA, CDR2 FQGNSA. The CDR3 sequence is 16 residues long. Trimming pared 5 bases from V and 2 bases from J, leaving 16 bases between. CDR3: CASSPGGGNGNQPQHF. The CDR3 nucleotides read TGTGCCAGCAGCCCTGGGGGAGGTAATGGCAATCAGCCCCAGCATTTT.

The J gene is TRBJ2-2, the V gene TRBV18; a weak D match, TRBD1 (5 bases). V was trimmed by 2 bases and J by 4 bases, leaving 11 bases between them. The CDR3 runs 15 residues. Germline CDR1 is KGHSH and CDR2 is LQKENI. The CDR3 DNA reads TGTGCCAGCTCACCATCGGACACTCCCACCGGGGAGCTGTTTTTT. Translation: CASSPSDTPTGELFF.

The chain links TRBV28 to TRBJ2-7, with 11 bases lining up with TRBD2. Trimming cost V 8 bases and J 4 bases; bases outside gene matches: 7. CDR1 is MDHEN and CDR2 is SYDVKM in the germline V gene. The CDR3 is 14 residues long. For the CDR3, the DNA is TGTGCCAGCCGTTCTAGCGGGAGGAGTTACGAGCAGTACTTC. It translates to CASRSSGRSYEQYF. Based on the CDR3 plus reference TRBV28 and TRBJ2-7, the full variable domain is DVKVTQSSRYLVKRTGEKVFLECVQDMDHENMFWYRQDPGLGLRLIYFSYDVKMKEKGDIPEGYSVSREKKERFSLILESASTNQTSMYLCASRSSGRSYEQYFGPGTRLTVT.

V usage is TRBV2 and J usage is TRBJ2-1, with D possibly matching TRBD2 (6 bases). V dropped 2 bases and J dropped 0 bases, with 14 bases sitting between them. The CDR3 consists of 17 residues. The germline gives CDR1 SNHLY, CDR2 FYNNEI. CDR3 in DNA: TGTGCCAGCAGTGAATGGATGCGGGGAGGCTCCTACAATGAGCAGTTCTTC. Translation gives CASSEWMRGGSYNEQFF.

Concerning this clone: At one end the junction does not follow the germline gene, possibly because of a read error. V gene TRBV6-5 combines with J gene TRBJ1-5, with D tentatively TRBD1 (6 bases). Germline CDR1 and CDR2: MNHEY and SVGAGI. The CDR3 consists of 14 residues. In nucleotides, the CDR3 is TGTGCCAGCAGTAACAGGGCTAATCAGGTTCACGTAAATTTT. It specifies CASSNRANQVHVNF.

V gene TRBV5-1 combines with J gene TRBJ1-2; D gene uncertain. CDR1 and CDR2 (germline): SGHRS, YFSETQ. Trimming shortened V by 2 bases and J by 8 bases, and 13 bases separated the two germline ends. The CDR3 sequence is 13 residues long. CDR3 nucleotides: TGCGCCAGCAGCTTAATCGGAGGGTACGGCTACACCTTC. Translated: CASSLIGGYGYTF.

A few counts support this clone. V usage is TRBV11-2 and J usage is TRBJ2-5; TRBD1 matches 11 bases. Unmatched junction bases numbered 12, after V lost 5 bases and J lost 4 bases. Per the germline V gene, CDR1 is SGHAT and CDR2 is FQNNGV. This CDR3 spans 17 amino acids. CDR3 sequence: CASSPRGGTGGGETQYF. The CDR3 nucleotides read TGTGCCAGCAGCCCCCGTGGCGGGACAGGGGGAGGAGAGACCCAGTACTTC.

The chain uses TRBV19 and TRBJ2-1, with D possibly matching TRBD2 (5 bases). The V end lost 2 bases, the J end lost 6 bases, and 5 bases lay between the germline ends. The length of the CDR3 is 12 residues. CDR1 and CDR2 from the germline V gene are LNHDA and SQIVND (reference sequence). Written as DNA, the CDR3 is TGTGCCAGTAGTATACGGGGCAATGAGCAGTTCTTC. Protein sequence: CASSIRGNEQFF.

This sequence joins TRBV28 and TRBJ1-5; D is perhaps TRBD1 (6 bases). V lost 4 bases, J lost 3 bases, and 16 bases lay in between. CDR3 length: 16 amino acids. CDR1 is MDHEN and CDR2 is SYDVKM in the germline V gene. CDR3 nucleotides: TGTGCCAGCAGTTCAAGGGGGTTTCCCGCCAATCAGCCCCAGCATTTT. Its translation is CASSSRGFPANQPQHF.

In its sample, this clone was seen once. This rearrangement joins TRBV2 to TRBJ1-5; 9 bases map to TRBD1. Germline V lookup: CDR1 SNHLY, CDR2 FYNNEI. The V gene end was trimmed by 6 bases and the J gene end by 0 bases; junction bases not matched to a gene: 3. This CDR3 spans 15 amino acids. CDR3: CASRGDRVSNQPQHF. The CDR3 DNA reads as TGTGCCAGCAGAGGGGACAGGGTTAGCAATCAGCCCCAGCATTTT.

The chain couples TRBV7-3 to TRBJ2-3; 7 bases agree with TRBD2. The CDR3 has 14 amino acids. V shed 5 bases and J 7 bases; nucleotides not matched to a gene: 9. Germline-derived CDR1 and CDR2 are SGHTA and FQGTGA. The CDR3 DNA reads as TGTGCCAGCAGCCCCAGCGGGATAATCAATACGCAGTATTTT. Residues: CASSPSGIINTQYF. The whole variable domain, filled in from reference TRBV7-3 and TRBJ2-3, reads GAGVSQTPSNKVTEKGKYVELRCDPISGHTALYWYRQSLGQGPEFLIYFQGTGAADDSGLPNDRFFAVRPEGSVSTLKIQRTERGDSAVYLCASSPSGIINTQYFGPGTRLTVL.

In this sample, this clone turned up once. The chain uses TRBV7-9 and TRBJ2-1; a weak D match, TRBD2 (6 bases). Per germline, CDR1 SEHNR and CDR2 FQNEAQ (reference sequence). V was cut by 1 base and J by 0 bases, with 7 bases left in between. The CDR3 extends over 15 amino acids. This CDR3 is CASSLGRDSYNEQFF. For the CDR3, the DNA is TGTGCCAGCAGCTTAGGGCGGGACTCCTACAATGAGCAGTTCTTC.

As for this clone: The sample carries other DNA sequences with the same CDR3. This chain links TRBV29-1 with TRBJ2-7; TRBD1 aligns across 9 bases. Germline CDR1 reads SQVTM; CDR2 reads ANQGSEA. The trim removed 6 bases at V and 4 bases at J, leaving 4 bases unmatched. The CDR3 has 12 amino acids. The CDR3 coding sequence is TGCAGCGTGGGACAGGGATCTTACGAGCAGTACTTC. Protein: CSVGQGSYEQYF.

The chain couples TRBV5-1 to TRBJ1-1; the match to TRBD1 covers 8 bases. After removal of 0 bases from V and 8 bases from J, the junction contained 6 bases not matched to a gene. Germline V gene sequence: CDR1 SGHRS, CDR2 YFSETQ. The CDR3 covers 14 residues. CDR3 DNA sequence: TGCGCCAGCAGCTTGGTAACCGGGACAGGAGAAGCTTTCTTT. It translates to CASSLVTGTGEAFF.

The V call is TRBV5-1, the J call TRBJ1-1; unclear D gene. Trimming left V 2 bases short and J 8 bases short, with 10 bases between. Germline V gives CDR1 SGHRS, CDR2 YFSETQ. The CDR3 extends over 12 amino acids. As DNA, the CDR3 is TGCGCCAGCAGCTTTGAGGGATCCGAAGCTTTCTTT. Encoded protein: CASSFEGSEAFF.

The chain joins TRBV6-2 or TRBV6-3 to TRBJ2-5, with 16 bases fitting TRBD2. The germline V gene encodes CDR1 MNHEY and CDR2 SVGEGT. The CDR3 has 18 residues. Trimming took 2 bases from V and 5 from J; bases not matched to a gene: 8. The CDR3 loop is CASSYGGTSGRARETQYF. CDR3 nucleotide sequence: TGTGCCAGCAGTTACGGCGGGACTAGCGGGAGGGCACGGGAGACCCAGTACTTC.

The DNA of the CDR3 is TGTGCCAGCAGCTTCAGTAATGGCATTGAGCAGTTCTTC. It yields the protein CASSFSNGIEQFF. The genes are TRBV5-6 and TRBJ2-1; D not certain. Trimming stripped 2 bases from V and 9 bases from J, with 12 bases between. CDR1 SGHDT and CDR2 YYEEEE come from the germline V gene. The length of the CDR3 is 13 residues.

The chain couples TRBV15 to TRBJ2-4, with D possibly TRBD1 on 5 matching bases. Between the trimmed V and J ends, which lost 0 bases and 1 base, there was a span of 16 bases. This CDR3 contains 18 residues. The germline gives CDR1 LNHNV, CDR2 YYDKDF (reference sequence). In DNA form, the CDR3 reads TGTGCCACCAGCAGAGATGGGCGGCAGGGTAGGGCCAAAAACATTCAGTACTTC. This translates into CATSRDGRQGRAKNIQYF. The full variable domain, completed using reference TRBV15 and TRBJ2-4, is DAMVIQNPRYQVTQFGKPVTLSCSQTLNHNVMYWYQQKSSQAPKLLFHYYDKDFNNEADTPDNFQSRRPNTSFCFLDIRSPGLGDTAMYLCATSRDGRQGRAKNIQYFGAGTRLSVL.

V gene TRBV27 combines with J gene TRBJ1-6, with D hard to call. This CDR3 is built from 13 residues. Germline V gives CDR1 MNHEY, CDR2 SMNVEV (reference sequence). The V gene lost 5 bases and the J gene lost 8 bases, with 10 bases spanning the gap. The CDR3 loop reads CASSANRDSPLHF. The CDR3 region has the DNA TGTGCCAGCAGTGCAAACAGAGATTCACCCCTCCACTTT.

This clone was observed once. The V and J genes are TRBV7-3 and TRBJ2-1; 15 nucleotides align to TRBD2. Germline trimming cut 0 bases from V and 6 bases from J; bases unmatched to any gene: 3. The CDR3 sequence is 17 residues long. CDR1 SGHTA and CDR2 FQGTGA come from the germline V gene. For the CDR3, the DNA is TGTGCCAGCAGCTTAACGACGGGACTAGCGGGGGGCAATGAGCAGTTCTTC. This codes for CASSLTTGLAGGNEQFF.

The chain uses TRBV9 and TRBJ1-2, with D uncertain. CDR1 is SGDLS, CDR2 YYNGEE, per germline. The CDR3 runs to 15 residues. V dropped 0 bases and J dropped 4 bases, with 13 bases sitting between them. The CDR3 coding sequence is TGTGCCAGCAGCGTAGCCCCGGGAACGGCCTATGGCTACACCTTC. This translates into CASSVAPGTAYGYTF.

This clone was counted once. This chain uses TRBV5-1 with TRBJ1-1; no reliable D call. V was trimmed by 2 bases and J by 8 bases, leaving 13 bases between them. The CDR3 contains 13 residues. Germline V gives CDR1 SGHRS, CDR2 YFSETQ. CDR3 DNA: TGCGCCAGCAGCTTTTCGGAGACCCTGGAAGCTTTCTTT. It codes for CASSFSETLEAFF.